The clone carrying this T cell receptor beta chain has a count of ten or more. Its cognate antigen is unknown. This sample is part of a study of T cell repertoires in cytomegalovirus infection. The wider study: Matching HLA type and CMV infection were both indicated by public TCR beta signatures.

One entry per CDR3 protein results from TCRdb running MiXCR on the reads. The profile shows around 530,000 distinct CDR3 sequences, 16% of them singletons. Study-wide results and limits: CMV carriers with the relevant HLA were identified by cumulative public TCR beta family frequency. CMV-specific HLA-C-restricted TCR beta clonotypes dominated the ex vivo response.

CDR3 length: 15 amino acids. The germline V and J ends were trimmed by 6 bases and 6 bases, with 20 bases remaining between them. Germline V gives CDR1 MNHEY, CDR2 SMNVEV (reference sequence). This clonotype was sampled from a human donor in good health (CMV status not recorded). Some clones in this sample may be carry-over from other donors' samples. The sequenced sample consisted of CD8+ T cells from PBMCs. V and J are TRBV27 and TRBJ1-2, with D uncertain. The CDR3 sequence: CASRSPGPQRDGYTF. CDR3 nucleotide sequence: TGTGCCAGCAGATCCCCCGGGCCTCAGAGGGATGGCTACACCTTC.